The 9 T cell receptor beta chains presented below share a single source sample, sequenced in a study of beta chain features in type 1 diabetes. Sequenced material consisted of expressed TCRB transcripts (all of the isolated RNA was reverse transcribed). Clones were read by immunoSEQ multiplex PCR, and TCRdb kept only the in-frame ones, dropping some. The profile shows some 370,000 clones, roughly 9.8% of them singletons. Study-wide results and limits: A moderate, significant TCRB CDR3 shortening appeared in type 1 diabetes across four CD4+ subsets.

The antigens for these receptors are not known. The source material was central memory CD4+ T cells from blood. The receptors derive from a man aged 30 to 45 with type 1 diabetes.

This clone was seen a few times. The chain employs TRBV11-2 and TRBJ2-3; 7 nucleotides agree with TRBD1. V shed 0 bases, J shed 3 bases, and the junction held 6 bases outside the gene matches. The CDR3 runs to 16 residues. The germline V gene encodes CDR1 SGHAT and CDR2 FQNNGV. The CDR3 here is CASSLDRGIGTDTQYF. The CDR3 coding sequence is TGTGCCAGCAGCTTAGACAGGGGGATAGGGACAGATACGCAGTATTTT.

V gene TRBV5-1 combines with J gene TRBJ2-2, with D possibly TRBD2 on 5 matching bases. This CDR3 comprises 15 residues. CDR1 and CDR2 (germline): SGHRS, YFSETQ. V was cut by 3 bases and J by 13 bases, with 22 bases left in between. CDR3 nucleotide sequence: TGCGCCAGCAGCTACAGTTCTACAGAGTCCGGACTGCTGTTTTTT. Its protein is CASSYSSTESGLLFF.

The CDR3 spells CASSPGTVPYGYTF. The CDR3 DNA reads as TGTGCCAGCAGTCCTGGGACAGTCCCCTATGGCTACACCTTC. V usage is TRBV28 and J usage is TRBJ1-2, with 7 bases aligning to TRBD1. Germline CDR1 MDHEN, CDR2 SYDVKM. The junction had 7 bases not matched to a gene; V was cut back by 5 bases and J by 4 bases. There are 14 residues in the CDR3.

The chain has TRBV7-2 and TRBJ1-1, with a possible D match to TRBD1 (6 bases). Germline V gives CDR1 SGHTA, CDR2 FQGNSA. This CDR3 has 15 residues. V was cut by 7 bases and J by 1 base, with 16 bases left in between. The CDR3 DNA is TGTGCCAGCACCAAAATAGACAGGTCGAACACTGAAGCTTTCTTT. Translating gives CASTKIDRSNTEAFF.

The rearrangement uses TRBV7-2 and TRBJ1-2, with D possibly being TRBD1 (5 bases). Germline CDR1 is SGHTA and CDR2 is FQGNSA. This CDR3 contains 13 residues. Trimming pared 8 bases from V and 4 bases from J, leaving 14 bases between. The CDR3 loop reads CASLAITGYGYTF. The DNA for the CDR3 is TGTGCCAGCCTAGCGATTACAGGCTATGGCTACACCTTC.

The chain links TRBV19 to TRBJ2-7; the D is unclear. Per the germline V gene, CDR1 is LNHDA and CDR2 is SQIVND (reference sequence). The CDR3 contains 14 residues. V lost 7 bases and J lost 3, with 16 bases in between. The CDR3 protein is CASKGRAPNYEQYF. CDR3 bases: TGTGCCAGTAAGGGAAGGGCTCCAAACTACGAGCAGTACTTC.

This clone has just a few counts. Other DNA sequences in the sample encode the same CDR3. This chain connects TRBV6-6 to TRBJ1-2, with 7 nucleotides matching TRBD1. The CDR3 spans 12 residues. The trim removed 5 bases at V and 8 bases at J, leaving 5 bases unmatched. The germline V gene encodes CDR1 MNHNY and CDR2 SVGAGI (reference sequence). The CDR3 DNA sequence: TGTGCCAGCAGTACCACAGGGGACGGCTACACCTTC. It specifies CASSTTGDGYTF.

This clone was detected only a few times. CDR3 DNA: TGTGCCAGCAGCCAAGATGATGGTCGACTCGGTACGCAGTATTTT. Translation gives CASSQDDGRLGTQYF. The V and J genes are TRBV4-2 and TRBJ2-3; no firm D call. The CDR3 totals 15 residues. V lost 0 bases, J lost 8 bases, and 15 bases lay in between. CDR1 is LGHNA and CDR2 is YNFKEQ in the germline V gene.

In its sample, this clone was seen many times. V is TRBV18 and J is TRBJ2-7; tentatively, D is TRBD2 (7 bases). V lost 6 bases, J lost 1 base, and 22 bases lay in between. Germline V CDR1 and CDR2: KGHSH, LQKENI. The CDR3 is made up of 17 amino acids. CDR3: CASSRRGATALSYEQYF. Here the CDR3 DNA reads TGTGCCAGCTCCCGCCGGGGGGCGACAGCACTTTCCTACGAGCAGTACTTC.